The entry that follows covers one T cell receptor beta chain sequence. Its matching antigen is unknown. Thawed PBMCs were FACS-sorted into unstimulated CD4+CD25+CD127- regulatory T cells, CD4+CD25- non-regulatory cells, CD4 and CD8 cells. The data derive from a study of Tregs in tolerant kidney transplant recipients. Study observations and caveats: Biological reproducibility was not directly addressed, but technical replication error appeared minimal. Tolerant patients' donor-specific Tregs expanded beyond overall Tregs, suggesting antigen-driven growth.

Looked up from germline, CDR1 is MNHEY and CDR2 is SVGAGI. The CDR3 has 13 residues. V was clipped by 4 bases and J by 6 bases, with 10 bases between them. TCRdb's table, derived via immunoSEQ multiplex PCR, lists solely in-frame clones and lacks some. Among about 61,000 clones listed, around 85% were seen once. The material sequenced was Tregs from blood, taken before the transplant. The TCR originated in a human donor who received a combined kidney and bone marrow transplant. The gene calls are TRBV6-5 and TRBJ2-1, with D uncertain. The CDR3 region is CASSSPLFNEQFF. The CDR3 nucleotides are TGTGCCAGCAGTTCCCCCCTATTCAATGAGCAGTTCTTC.